A single sample is the source of the 5 T cell receptor beta chains below, sequenced in a study of regulatory T cells in long-lasting Graves disease. According to the study, TCR beta libraries were built with iRepertoire HTBI primers and CDR3-region Arm-PCR. TCRdb itself ran the multiplex PCR reads through MiXCR, one entry per CDR3 protein. The sample records roughly 250,000 distinct CDR3 sequences, 18% being singletons. As for time point: newly diagnosed GD, antithyroid drugs for less than 3 months. RNA from PBMCs was the source of the TCR library. Separately, the same data were catalogued under a study of T cells in Graves' hyperthyroidism and ophthalmopathy.

The specimen was peripheral blood mononuclear cells (PBMCs), collected at new diagnosis, from a patient treated with antithyroid drugs. The source is a woman aged 30 to 39 with Graves disease.

The chain links TRBV12-3 or TRBV12-4 to TRBJ2-1; maybe TRBD2 (7 bases). The J call is uncertain, as TRBJ2-5 better fits the DNA end. The CDR3 consists of 14 residues. CDR3 in amino acids: CASGRGGGQETQYF. The CDR3 DNA follows: TGTGCCAGCGGACGAGGGGGGGGGCAAGAGACCCAGTACTTC.

V gene TRBV28 combines with J gene TRBJ2-6; D is possibly TRBD1 (5 bases). The ends were cut back, 1 base at V and 4 bases at J, with 8 bases in the middle. In germline, CDR1 is MDHEN, CDR2 SYDVKM. The CDR3 is 15 amino acids. Here the CDR3 reads CASSLLGPGANVLTF. CDR3 bases: TGTGCCAGCAGTTTATTGGGGCCAGGGGCCAACGTCCTGACTTTC.

This clonotype was counted at least ten times. For the CDR3, the DNA is TGCAGTGCTAGAAGGGCAGGGGTCGGCTATGGCTACACCTTC. Residues: CSARRAGVGYGYTF. This chain joins TRBV20-1 and TRBJ1-2; weak D call: TRBD1 (6 bases). This CDR3 spans 14 amino acids. V lost 2 bases and J 4 bases, leaving 14 bases between the germline ends. Germline assignment: CDR1 DFQATT and CDR2 SNEGSKA (reference sequence).

The chain recombines TRBV9 with TRBJ2-1; D gene uncertain. The germline CDR1 and CDR2 sequences are SGDLS and YYNGEE. The length of the CDR3 is 13 residues. Trimming took 3 bases from V and 4 from J, leaving 8 bases between them. The CDR3 protein is CASSADKYNEQFF. The CDR3 DNA follows: TGTGCCAGCAGCGCAGATAAGTACAATGAGCAGTTCTTC.

The chain employs TRBV6-2 or TRBV6-3 and TRBJ1-5; D uncertain. Germline V gene sequence: CDR1 MNHEY, CDR2 SVGEGT. The CDR3 covers 14 residues. Trimming pared 2 bases from V and 7 bases from J, leaving 12 bases between. Here the CDR3 DNA reads TGTGCCAGCAGTTACGAGGTGGGGATGCAGCCCCAGCATTTT. Amino acids: CASSYEVGMQPQHF.